This TCR beta chain was identified in a study of blood T cell repertoires in COVID-19. The V gene's germline CDR1 is LGHDT and CDR2 YNNKEL (reference sequence). The junction had 12 bases not matched to a gene; V was cut back by 0 bases and J by 0 bases. The CDR3 totals 19 residues. Libraries were prepared by immunoSEQ multiplex PCR; TCRdb keeps only in-frame clonotypes and omits some of them. The sample lists about 64,000 clones, roughly 88% occurring once. This clone was observed a few times. The receptor's source is a man aged 65-85 years with acute or convalescent COVID-19. The V and J genes are TRBV3-1 (or the pseudogene TRBV3-2) and TRBJ1-2, with 8 bases identical to TRBD1. The sequenced sample was peripheral blood. CDR3 protein: CASSQDLVPGGEANYGYTF. CDR3 nucleotides: TGTGCCAGCAGCCAAGATCTAGTTCCAGGGGGCGAAGCTAACTATGGCTACACCTTC.